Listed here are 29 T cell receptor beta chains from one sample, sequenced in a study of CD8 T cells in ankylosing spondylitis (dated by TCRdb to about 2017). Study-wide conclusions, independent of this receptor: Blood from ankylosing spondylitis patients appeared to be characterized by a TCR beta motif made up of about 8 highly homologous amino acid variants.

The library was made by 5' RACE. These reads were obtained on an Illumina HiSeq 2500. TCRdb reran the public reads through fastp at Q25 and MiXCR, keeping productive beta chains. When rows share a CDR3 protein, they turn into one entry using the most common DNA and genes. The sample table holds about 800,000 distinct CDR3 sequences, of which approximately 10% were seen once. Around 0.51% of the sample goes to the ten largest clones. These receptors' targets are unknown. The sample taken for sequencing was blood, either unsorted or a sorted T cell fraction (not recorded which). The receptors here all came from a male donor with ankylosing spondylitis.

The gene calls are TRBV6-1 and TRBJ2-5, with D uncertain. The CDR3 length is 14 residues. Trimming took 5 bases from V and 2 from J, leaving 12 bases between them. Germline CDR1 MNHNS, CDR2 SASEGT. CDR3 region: CASSRVTAQETQYF. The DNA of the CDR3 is TGTGCCAGCAGTCGGGTGACCGCACAAGAGACCCAGTACTTC.

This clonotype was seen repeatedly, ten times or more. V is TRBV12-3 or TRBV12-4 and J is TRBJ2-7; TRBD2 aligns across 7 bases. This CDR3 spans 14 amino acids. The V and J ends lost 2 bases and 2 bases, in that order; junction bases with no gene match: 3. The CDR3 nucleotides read TGTGCCAGCAGTTTACTACGGGGGGCCTACGAGCAGTACTTC. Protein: CASSLLRGAYEQYF.

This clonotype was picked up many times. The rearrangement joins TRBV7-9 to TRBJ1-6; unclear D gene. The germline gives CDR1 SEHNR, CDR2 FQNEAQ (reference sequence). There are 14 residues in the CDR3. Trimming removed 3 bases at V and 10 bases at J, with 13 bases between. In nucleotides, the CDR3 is TGTGCCAGCAGCTTTTCGGGGAAGGTCTCACCCCTCCACTTT. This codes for CASSFSGKVSPLHF. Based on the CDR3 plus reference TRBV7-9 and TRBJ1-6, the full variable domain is DTGVSQNPRHKITKRGQNVTFRCDPISEHNRLYWYRQTLGQGPEFLTYFQNEAQLEKSRLLSDRFSAERPKGSFSTLEIQRTEQGDSAMYLCASSFSGKVSPLHFGNGTRLTVT.

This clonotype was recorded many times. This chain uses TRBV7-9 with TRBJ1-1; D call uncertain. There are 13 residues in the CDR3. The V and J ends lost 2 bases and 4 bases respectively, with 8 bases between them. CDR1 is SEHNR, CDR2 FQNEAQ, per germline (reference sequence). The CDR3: CASSLYEVTEAFF. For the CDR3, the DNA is TGTGCCAGCAGCTTATATGAGGTCACTGAAGCTTTCTTT.

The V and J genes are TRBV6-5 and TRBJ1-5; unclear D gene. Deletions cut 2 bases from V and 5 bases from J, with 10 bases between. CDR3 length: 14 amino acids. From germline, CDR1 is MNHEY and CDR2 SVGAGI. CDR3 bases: TGTGCCAGCAGTTACGAACAGCCAGATCAGCCCCAGCATTTT. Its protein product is CASSYEQPDQPQHF.

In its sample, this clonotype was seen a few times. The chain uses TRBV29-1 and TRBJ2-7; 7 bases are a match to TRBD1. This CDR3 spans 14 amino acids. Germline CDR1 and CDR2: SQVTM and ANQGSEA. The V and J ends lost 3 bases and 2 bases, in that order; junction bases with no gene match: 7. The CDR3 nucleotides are TGCAGCGTTGAGGGATGGGGACAGACCTACGAGCAGTACTTC. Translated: CSVEGWGQTYEQYF.

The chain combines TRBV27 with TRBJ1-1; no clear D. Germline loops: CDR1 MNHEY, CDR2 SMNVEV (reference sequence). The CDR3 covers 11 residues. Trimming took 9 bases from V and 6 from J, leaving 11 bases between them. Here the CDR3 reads CASLTVSEAFF. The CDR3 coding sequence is TGTGCCAGTCTTACGGTCTCTGAAGCTTTCTTT.

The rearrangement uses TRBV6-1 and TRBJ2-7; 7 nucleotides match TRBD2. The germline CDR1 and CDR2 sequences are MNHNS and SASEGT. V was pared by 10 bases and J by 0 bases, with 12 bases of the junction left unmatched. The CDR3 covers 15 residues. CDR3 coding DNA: TGTGCCATCGCGCCGTCAGCGGGGAGCTCCTACGAGCAGTACTTC. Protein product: CAIAPSAGSSYEQYF.

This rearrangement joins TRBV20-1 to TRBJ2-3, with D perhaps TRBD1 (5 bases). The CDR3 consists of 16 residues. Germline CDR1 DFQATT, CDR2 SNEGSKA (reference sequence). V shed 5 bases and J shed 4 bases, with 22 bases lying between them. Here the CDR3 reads CSASPGQGPNPDTQYF. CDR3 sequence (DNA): TGCAGTGCTTCCCCAGGGCAAGGACCTAATCCAGATACGCAGTATTTT.

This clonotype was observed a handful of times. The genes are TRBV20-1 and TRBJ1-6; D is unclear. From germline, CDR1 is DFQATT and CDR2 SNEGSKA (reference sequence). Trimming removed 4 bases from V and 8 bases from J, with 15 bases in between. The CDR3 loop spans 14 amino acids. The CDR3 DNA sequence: TGCAGTGCTACGGAATTGGAGATGGATTCACCCCTCCACTTT. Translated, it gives CSATELEMDSPLHF.

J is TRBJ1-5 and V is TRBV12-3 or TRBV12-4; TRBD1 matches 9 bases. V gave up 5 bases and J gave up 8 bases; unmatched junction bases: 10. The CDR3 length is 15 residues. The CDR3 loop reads CASSIGTGNDEPQHF. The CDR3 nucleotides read TGTGCCAGCAGTATCGGGACAGGGAACGACGAGCCCCAGCATTTT.

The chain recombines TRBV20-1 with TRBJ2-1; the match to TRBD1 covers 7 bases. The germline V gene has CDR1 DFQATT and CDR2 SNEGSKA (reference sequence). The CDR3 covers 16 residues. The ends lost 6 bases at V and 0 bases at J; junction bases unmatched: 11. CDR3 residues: CSAPDRFKSSYNEQFF. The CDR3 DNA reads TGCAGTGCCCCGGACAGGTTTAAGAGCTCCTACAATGAGCAGTTCTTC.

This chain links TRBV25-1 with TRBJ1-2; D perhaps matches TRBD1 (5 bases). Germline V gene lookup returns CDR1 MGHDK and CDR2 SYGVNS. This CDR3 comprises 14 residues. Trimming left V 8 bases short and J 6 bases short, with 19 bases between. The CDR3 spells CASLPIGVQDGYTF. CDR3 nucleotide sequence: TGTGCCAGCCTACCCATAGGGGTCCAAGATGGCTACACCTTC.

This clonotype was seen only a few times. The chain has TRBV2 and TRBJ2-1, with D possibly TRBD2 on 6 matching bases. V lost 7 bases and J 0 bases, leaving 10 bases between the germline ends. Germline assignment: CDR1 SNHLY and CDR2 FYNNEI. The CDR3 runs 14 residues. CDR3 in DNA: TGTGCCAGCAATAGGCGGGACTCCTACAATGAGCAGTTCTTC. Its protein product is CASNRRDSYNEQFF. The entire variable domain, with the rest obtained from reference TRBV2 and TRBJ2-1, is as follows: EPEVTQTPSHQVTQMGQEVILRCVPISNHLYFYWYRQILGQKVEFLVSFYNNEISEKSEIFDDQFSVERPDGSNFTLKIRSTKLEDSAMYFCASNRRDSYNEQFFGPGTRLTVL.

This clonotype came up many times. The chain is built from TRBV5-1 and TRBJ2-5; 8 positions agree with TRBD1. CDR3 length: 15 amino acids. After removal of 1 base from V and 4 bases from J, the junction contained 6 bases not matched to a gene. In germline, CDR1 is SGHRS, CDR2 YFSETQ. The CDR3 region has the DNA TGCGCCAGCAGCTTGAACGGACAGGGAGGAGAGACCCAGTACTTC. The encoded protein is CASSLNGQGGETQYF.

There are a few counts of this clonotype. DNA for the CDR3: TGTGCCAGCAAGCCGGGACAGGGGCCCTGGGAGCAGTACTTC. Translation gives CASKPGQGPWEQYF. V gene TRBV6-4 combines with J gene TRBJ2-7; 10 bases are a match to TRBD1. The CDR3 is made up of 14 amino acids. CDR1 and CDR2 from the germline V gene are MRHNA and SNTAGT. Losses at the gene ends were 7 bases for V and 7 bases for J; bases not matched to a gene: 10.

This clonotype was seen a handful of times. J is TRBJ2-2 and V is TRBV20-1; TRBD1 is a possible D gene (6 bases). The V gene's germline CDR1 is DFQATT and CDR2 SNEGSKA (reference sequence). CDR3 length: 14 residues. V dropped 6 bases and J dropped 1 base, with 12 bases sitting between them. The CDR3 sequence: CSAEGTQNTGELFF. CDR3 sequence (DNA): TGCAGTGCGGAAGGGACACAGAACACCGGGGAGCTGTTTTTT.

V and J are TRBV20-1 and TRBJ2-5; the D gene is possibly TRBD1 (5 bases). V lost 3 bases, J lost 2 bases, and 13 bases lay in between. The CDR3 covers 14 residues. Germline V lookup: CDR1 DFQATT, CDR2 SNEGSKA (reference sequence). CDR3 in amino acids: CSASTGAAQETQYF. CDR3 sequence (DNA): TGCAGTGCTAGTACTGGGGCAGCACAAGAGACCCAGTACTTC.

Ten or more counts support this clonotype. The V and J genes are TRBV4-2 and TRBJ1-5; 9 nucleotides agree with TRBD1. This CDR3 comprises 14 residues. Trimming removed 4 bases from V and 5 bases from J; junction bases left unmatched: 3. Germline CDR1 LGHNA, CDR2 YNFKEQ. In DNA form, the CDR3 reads TGTGCCAGCAGCCGGGACAGGGTCTATCAGCCCCAGCATTTT. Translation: CASSRDRVYQPQHF.

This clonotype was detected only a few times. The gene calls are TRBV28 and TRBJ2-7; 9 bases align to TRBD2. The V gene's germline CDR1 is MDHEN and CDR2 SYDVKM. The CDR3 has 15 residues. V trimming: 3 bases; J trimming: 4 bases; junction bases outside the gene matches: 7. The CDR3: CASSFMREGRYEQYF. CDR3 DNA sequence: TGTGCCAGCAGTTTTATGCGGGAGGGCCGGTACGAGCAGTACTTC.

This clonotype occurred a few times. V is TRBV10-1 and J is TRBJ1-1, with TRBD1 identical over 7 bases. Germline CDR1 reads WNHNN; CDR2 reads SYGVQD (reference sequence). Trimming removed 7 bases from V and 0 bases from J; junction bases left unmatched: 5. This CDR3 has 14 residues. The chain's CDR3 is CASTPDRLNTEAFF. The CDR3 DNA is TGCGCCAGCACCCCGGACAGGCTGAACACTGAAGCTTTCTTT.

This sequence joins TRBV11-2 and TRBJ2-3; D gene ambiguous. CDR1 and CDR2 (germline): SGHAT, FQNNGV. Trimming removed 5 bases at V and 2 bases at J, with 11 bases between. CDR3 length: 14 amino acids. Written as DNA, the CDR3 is TGTGCCAGCAGCCATCTTGGGTACACAGATACGCAGTATTTT. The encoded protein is CASSHLGYTDTQYF.

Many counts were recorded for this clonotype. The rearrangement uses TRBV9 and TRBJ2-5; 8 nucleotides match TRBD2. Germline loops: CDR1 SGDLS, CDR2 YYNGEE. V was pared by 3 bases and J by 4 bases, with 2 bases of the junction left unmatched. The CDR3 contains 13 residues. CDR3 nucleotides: TGTGCCAGCAGCGGGACTAGCCTAGAGACCCAGTACTTC. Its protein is CASSGTSLETQYF.

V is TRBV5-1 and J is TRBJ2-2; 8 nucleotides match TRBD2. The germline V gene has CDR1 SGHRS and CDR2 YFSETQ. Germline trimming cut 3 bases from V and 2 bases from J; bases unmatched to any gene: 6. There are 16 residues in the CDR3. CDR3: CASSSMSGSNTGELFF. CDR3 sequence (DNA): TGCGCCAGCAGCTCGATGAGCGGGAGTAACACCGGGGAGCTGTTTTTT. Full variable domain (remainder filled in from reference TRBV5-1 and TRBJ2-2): KAGVTQTPRYLIKTRGQQVTLSCSPISGHRSVSWYQQTPGQGLQFLFEYFSETQRNKGNFPGRFSGRQFSNSRSEMNVSTLELGDSALYLCASSSMSGSNTGELFFGEGSRLTVL.

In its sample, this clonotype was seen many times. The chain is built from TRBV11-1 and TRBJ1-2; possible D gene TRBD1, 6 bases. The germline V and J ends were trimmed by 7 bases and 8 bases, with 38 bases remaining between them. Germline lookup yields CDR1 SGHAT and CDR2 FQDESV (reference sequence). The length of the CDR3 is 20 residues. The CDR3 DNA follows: TGTGCCAGCATCGACAGGCGCGTCGGGACACACCTACCTCAGATAAAGGGCTACACCTTC. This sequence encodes CASIDRRVGTHLPQIKGYTF.

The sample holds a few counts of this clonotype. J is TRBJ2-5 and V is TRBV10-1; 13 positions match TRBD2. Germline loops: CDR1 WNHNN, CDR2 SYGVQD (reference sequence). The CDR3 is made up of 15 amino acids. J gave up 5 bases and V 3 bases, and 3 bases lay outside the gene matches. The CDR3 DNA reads TGCGCCAGCAGTGATACTAGCGGGAGGGATGAGACCCAGTACTTC. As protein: CASSDTSGRDETQYF.

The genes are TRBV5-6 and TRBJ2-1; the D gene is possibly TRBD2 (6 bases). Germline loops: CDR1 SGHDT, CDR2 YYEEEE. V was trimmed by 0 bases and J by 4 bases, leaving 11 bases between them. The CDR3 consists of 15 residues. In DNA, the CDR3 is TGTGCCAGCAGCTTGGTAGTGGGGGGATACAATGAGCAGTTCTTC. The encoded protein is CASSLVVGGYNEQFF. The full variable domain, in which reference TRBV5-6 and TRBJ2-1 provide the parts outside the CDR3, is DAGVTQSPTHLIKTRGQQVTLRCSPKSGHDTVSWYQQALGQGPQFIFQYYEEEERQRGNFPDRFSGHQFPNYSSELNVNALLLGDSALYLCASSLVVGGYNEQFFGPGTRLTVL.

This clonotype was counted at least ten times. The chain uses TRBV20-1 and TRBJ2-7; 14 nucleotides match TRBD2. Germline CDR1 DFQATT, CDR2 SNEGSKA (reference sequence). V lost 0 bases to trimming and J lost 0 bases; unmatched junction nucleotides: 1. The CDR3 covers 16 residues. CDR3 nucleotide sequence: TGCAGTGCTAGAGAGGGACTAGCGGGAGTCTCCTACGAGCAGTACTTC. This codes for CSAREGLAGVSYEQYF.

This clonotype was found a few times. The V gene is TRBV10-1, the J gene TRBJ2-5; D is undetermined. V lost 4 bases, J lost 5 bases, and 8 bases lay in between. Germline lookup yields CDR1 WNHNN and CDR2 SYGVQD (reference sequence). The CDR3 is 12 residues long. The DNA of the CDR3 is TGCGCCAGCAGTGGCCCAGAGGAGACCCAGTACTTC. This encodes CASSGPEETQYF.